This TCR beta chain was identified in a study of blood T cell repertoires in COVID-19. Whole-study context: Acute and convalescent COVID-19 specimens originated in the United States, Italy and Spain.

Original processing notes: For nucleated cells, counts were estimated from reference gene primer amplification. Repertoires were generated with immunoSEQ multiplex PCR, while TCRdb's copy carries only in-frame clones and drops some. The V and J calls and clone size were taken over from that table, and D and trimming were inferred from the DNA. The data contain some 250,000 clones, roughly 77% of them singletons. CDR3 length: 15 residues. CDR1 SGHTA and CDR2 FQGNSA come from the germline V gene. V lost 5 bases and J 2 bases, leaving 15 bases between the germline ends. The TCR originated in a woman of 80 years or more with acute or convalescent COVID-19. V and J are TRBV7-2 and TRBJ1-2; D is unresolved. The material sequenced was peripheral blood. CDR3 protein: CASSQSGLNNYGYTF. The CDR3 DNA follows: TGTGCCAGCAGCCAGTCGGGGTTAAACAACTATGGCTACACCTTC.